These 32 T cell receptor beta chains share one sample of origin, sequenced in a study of neurological immune-mediated disorders. TCRdb ran MiXCR on the 5' RACE reads and lists one entry per CDR3 protein. The repertoire holds over 35,000 distinct CDR3 sequences, with 9.5% to 15% as singletons. The sample comprised PBMCs. The receptors come from a female donor in good health.

This clonotype was seen at least ten times. The chain joins TRBV19 to TRBJ1-1; 7 bases are a match to TRBD1. This CDR3 has 12 amino acids. Germline loops: CDR1 LNHDA, CDR2 SQIVND (reference sequence). V lost 5 bases, J lost 6 bases, and 3 bases stayed unmatched. The CDR3 coding sequence is TGTGCCAGTAGTCGAGACAGGGCTGAAGCTTTCTTT. This encodes CASSRDRAEAFF.

Ten or more counts support this clonotype. The gene calls are TRBV20-1 and TRBJ2-7, with TRBD1 matching over 8 bases. The V segment lost 6 bases and the J segment 2 bases; nucleotides outside the gene matches: 3. Germline assignment: CDR1 DFQATT and CDR2 SNEGSKA (reference sequence). CDR3 length: 12 residues. The CDR3 coding sequence is TGCAGTGCAGAACAGGGGGCCTACGAGCAGTACTTC. This sequence encodes CSAEQGAYEQYF.

This clonotype was seen at least ten times. The chain joins TRBV4-2 to TRBJ2-7; 7 positions match TRBD2. Trimming at V came to 0 bases and at J to 2 bases, leaving 10 bases not matched to a gene. Germline V gene data show CDR1 as LGHNA and CDR2 as YNFKEQ. CDR3 size: 17 residues. The CDR3 DNA sequence: TGTGCCAGCAGCCAAGAAACGTCAGCGGGGACCACCTACGAGCAGTACTTC. Its translation: CASSQETSAGTTYEQYF.

This chain uses TRBV19 with TRBJ2-3; 9 bases align to TRBD1. The junction had 5 bases not matched to a gene; V was cut back by 1 base and J by 6 bases. This CDR3 contains 15 residues. Germline CDR1 LNHDA, CDR2 SQIVND (reference sequence). The CDR3 reads CASSIAGTGKDTQYF. The CDR3 DNA sequence: TGTGCCAGTAGTATAGCCGGGACAGGGAAGGATACGCAGTATTTT.

V and J are TRBV20-1 and TRBJ1-6, with a weak D call TRBD1 (5 bases). Germline V gives CDR1 DFQATT, CDR2 SNEGSKA (reference sequence). The CDR3 has 18 residues. The V end was cut by 1 base, the J end by 3 bases, with 19 bases between. Written as DNA, the CDR3 is TGCAGTGCTAGAGCGCCCGGGGGGGGGTCTGGCTATAATTCACCCCTCCACTTT. Translated: CSARAPGGGSGYNSPLHF.

Ten or more counts support this clonotype. The V gene is TRBV5-6, the J gene TRBJ2-3, with 13 bases matching TRBD2. CDR3 length equals 17 residues. Germline V gene sequence: CDR1 SGHDT, CDR2 YYEEEE. V gave up 3 bases and J gave up 2 bases; unmatched junction bases: 6. Written as DNA, the CDR3 is TGTGCCAGCAGCTGGCGACTAGCGGGGGGATCCACAGATACGCAGTATTTT. Protein sequence: CASSWRLAGGSTDTQYF. Supplemented by reference TRBV5-6 and TRBJ2-3, the full variable domain reads DAGVTQSPTHLIKTRGQQVTLRCSPKSGHDTVSWYQQALGQGPQFIFQYYEEEERQRGNFPDRFSGHQFPNYSSELNVNALLLGDSALYLCASSWRLAGGSTDTQYFGPGTRLTVL.

There are many counts of this clonotype. The chain carries TRBV6-2 or TRBV6-3 and TRBJ2-1; 9 positions agree with TRBD1. J was trimmed by 10 bases and V by 6 bases; bases with no gene match: 13. Germline V gene lookup returns CDR1 MNHEY and CDR2 SVGEGT. The CDR3 consists of 15 residues. The CDR3 protein is CASRKPGQGIGEQFF. The CDR3 DNA reads as TGTGCCAGCAGAAAACCGGGACAGGGAATCGGGGAGCAGTTCTTC.

This clonotype showed up many times. The chain links TRBV7-3 to TRBJ2-1; 8 bases map to TRBD2. J lost 4 bases, V lost 2 bases, and 13 bases had no gene match. The CDR3 covers 18 residues. Germline CDR1 SGHTA, CDR2 FQGTGA. The CDR3 is CASSLGAPSGGLYNEQFF. The CDR3 DNA follows: TGTGCCAGCAGCTTAGGAGCACCGAGCGGGGGCCTATACAATGAGCAGTTCTTC.

The table lists this clonotype with many counts. V is TRBV5-1 and J is TRBJ1-4; D is undetermined. The CDR3 sequence is 14 residues long. V was trimmed by 1 base and J by 0 bases, leaving 4 bases between them. Germline lookup yields CDR1 SGHRS and CDR2 YFSETQ. The CDR3: CASSLRPTNEKLFF. The DNA for the CDR3 is TGCGCCAGCAGCTTGAGACCAACTAATGAAAAACTGTTTTTT.

This clonotype was counted at least ten times. The J gene is TRBJ2-3, the V gene TRBV5-1, with D perhaps TRBD2 (6 bases). V shed 4 bases and J shed 2 bases, with 11 bases lying between them. Germline V gene lookup returns CDR1 SGHRS and CDR2 YFSETQ. This CDR3 has 14 amino acids. CDR3 sequence reads: CASSLGGDTDTQYF. The CDR3 DNA follows: TGCGCCAGCAGCCTGGGCGGGGACACAGATACGCAGTATTTT.

This clonotype came up many times. This chain joins TRBV29-1 and TRBJ2-7, with 11 bases fitting TRBD1. The CDR3 loop spans 13 amino acids. Trimming cost V 6 bases and J 7 bases; bases outside gene matches: 8. CDR1 is SQVTM, CDR2 ANQGSEA, per germline. CDR3 in DNA: TGCAGCGTCCGAGGACAGGGGGCGCGGGAGCAGTACTTC. Translating gives CSVRGQGAREQYF.

The rearrangement uses TRBV6-2 or TRBV6-3 and TRBJ2-7; 7 nucleotides agree with TRBD1. The CDR3 extends over 14 amino acids. Germline V gives CDR1 MNHEY, CDR2 SVGEGT. J was trimmed by 3 bases and V by 2 bases; bases with no gene match: 4. In DNA, the CDR3 is TGTGCCAGCAGTTACGGACAGGATAACTACGAGCAGTACTTC. Translation gives CASSYGQDNYEQYF.

Ten or more counts support this clonotype. The chain recombines TRBV12-3 or TRBV12-4 with TRBJ2-7; 8 positions agree with TRBD1. The CDR3 is 14 residues long. V shed 6 bases, J shed 6 bases, and the junction held 10 bases outside the gene matches. The CDR3 coding sequence is TGTGCCAGCAGGCGACAGGGGACCTCGGGCGAGCAGTACTTC. Translated, it gives CASRRQGTSGEQYF.

Ten or more counts support this clonotype. This chain connects TRBV5-1 to TRBJ2-1; 9 positions match TRBD2. The CDR3 loop spans 16 amino acids. CDR1 is SGHRS, CDR2 YFSETQ, per germline. The V gene end was trimmed by 0 bases and the J gene end by 3 bases; junction bases not matched to a gene: 4. The CDR3 region has the DNA TGCGCCAGCAGCTTGGTAGCGGGGGCCAGCTACAATGAGCAGTTCTTC. Its protein is CASSLVAGASYNEQFF.

This clonotype was picked up a small number of times. The chain is built from TRBV4-1 and TRBJ1-2; unclear D gene. Germline V gene lookup returns CDR1 MGHRA and CDR2 YSYEKL. This CDR3 is built from 15 residues. Trimming cost V 1 base and J 8 bases, with 17 bases left between them. CDR3 amino acids: CASSQGGFDILGYTF. In nucleotides, the CDR3 is TGCGCCAGCAGCCAAGGAGGGTTTGACATATTGGGCTACACCTTC.

This clonotype occurred many times. The rearrangement joins TRBV6-6 to TRBJ1-5, with a tentative D call TRBD1 (5 bases). The CDR3 runs 14 residues. Trimming shortened V by 6 bases and J by 5 bases, and 14 bases separated the two germline ends. The germline CDR1 and CDR2 sequences are MNHNY and SVGAGI (reference sequence). CDR3 loop: CASRGAQGDQPQHF. The DNA for the CDR3 is TGTGCCAGCAGAGGAGCGCAGGGAGATCAGCCCCAGCATTTT.

This clonotype was picked up many times. This chain uses TRBV30 with TRBJ1-1; D remains unclear. Trimming pared 3 bases from V and 1 base from J, leaving 6 bases between. There are 12 residues in the CDR3. The germline CDR1 and CDR2 sequences are GTSNPN and SVGIG (reference sequence). The CDR3 loop reads CAWRKQNTEAFF. CDR3 coding DNA: TGTGCCTGGAGGAAACAGAACACTGAAGCTTTCTTT.

This clonotype was seen ten or more times. The chain couples TRBV20-1 to TRBJ1-3; perhaps TRBD1 as D (5 bases). This CDR3 contains 16 residues. V lost 2 bases and J lost 4, with 18 bases in between. Germline V gene sequence: CDR1 DFQATT, CDR2 SNEGSKA (reference sequence). The CDR3 sequence: CSARKGEAGTGNTIYF. The CDR3 DNA sequence: TGCAGTGCTAGAAAAGGGGAGGCGGGAACAGGAAACACCATATATTTT.

This clonotype was counted ten times or more. The rearrangement links TRBV5-1 to TRBJ1-3; D remains ambiguous. CDR1 SGHRS and CDR2 YFSETQ come from the germline V gene. The CDR3 is 13 amino acids. The CDR3 loop is CVGPPFSGNTIYF. CDR3 bases: TGCGTAGGACCCCCCTTCTCTGGAAACACCATATATTTT.

This clonotype was detected ten times or more. This rearrangement joins TRBV18 to TRBJ2-5, with 12 bases lining up with TRBD1. This CDR3 contains 17 residues. J was trimmed by 5 bases and V by 1 base; bases with no gene match: 8. CDR1 is KGHSH and CDR2 is LQKENI in the germline V gene. The CDR3 coding sequence is TGTGCCAGCTCACCACTTCGTGGGACAGGGGGCGAGGAGACCCAGTACTTC. It specifies CASSPLRGTGGEETQYF.

This clonotype was recorded many times. V is TRBV20-1 and J is TRBJ2-2; D is ambiguous. Per germline, CDR1 DFQATT and CDR2 SNEGSKA (reference sequence). CDR3 length equals 13 residues. The CDR3 region is CAVIFANTGELFF. The CDR3, as DNA: TGCGCGGTCATTTTCGCGAACACCGGGGAGCTGTTTTTT.

This clonotype was counted only a few times. V gene TRBV5-1 combines with J gene TRBJ2-2; 8 nucleotides align to TRBD1. Looked up from germline, CDR1 is SGHRS and CDR2 is YFSETQ. V lost 0 bases and J lost 1; bases outside the gene matches: 5. The CDR3 runs to 17 residues. The CDR3 is CASSLVKTGGNTGELFF. The CDR3 region has the DNA TGCGCCAGCAGCTTGGTTAAAACAGGGGGGAACACCGGGGAGCTGTTTTTT.

There are many counts of this clonotype. The chain links TRBV27 to TRBJ2-7; D might be TRBD2 (7 bases). The germline gives CDR1 MNHEY, CDR2 SMNVEV (reference sequence). The germline V and J ends were trimmed by 4 bases and 3 bases, with 10 bases remaining between them. The CDR3 runs to 13 residues. For the CDR3, the DNA is TGTGCCAGCAGTTACAGGGAGGGCTACGAGCAGTACTTC. Translation: CASSYREGYEQYF.

This clonotype was seen at least ten times. The rearrangement links TRBV4-2 to TRBJ2-3; 10 bases line up with TRBD1. The CDR3 is 17 residues long. The ends lost 1 base at V and 4 bases at J; junction bases unmatched: 8. The germline CDR1 and CDR2 sequences are LGHNA and YNFKEQ. The CDR3 loop is CASSQGSTTGGADTQYF. The DNA of the CDR3 is TGTGCCAGCAGCCAAGGTTCGACGACAGGGGGCGCAGATACGCAGTATTTT.

This clonotype appeared many times. The chain couples TRBV12-3 or TRBV12-4 to TRBJ1-1; unclear D gene. Trimming left V 5 bases short and J 1 base short, with 11 bases between. This CDR3 is 14 amino acids long. The CDR3 spells CASSRRRSNTEAFF. The CDR3 nucleotides are TGTGCCAGCAGTCGACGGAGGTCGAACACTGAAGCTTTCTTT.

A word on this clonotype: A junction end diverges from the germline sequence, so it may reflect a read error. The genes are TRBV5-1 and TRBJ2-7; D is ambiguous. This CDR3 spans 14 amino acids. CDR1 is SGHRS, CDR2 YFSETQ, per germline. The CDR3 loop is CVSSPRTGSYEQYF. The DNA for the CDR3 is TGCGTCAGCAGCCCGAGGACCGGCTCCTACGAGCAGTACTTC.

This clonotype was seen ten or more times. The chain employs TRBV12-3 or TRBV12-4 and TRBJ2-1, with 8 bases fitting TRBD2. The CDR3 is made up of 15 amino acids. Germline trimming cut 0 bases from V and 4 bases from J; bases unmatched to any gene: 2. The CDR3, as DNA: TGTGCCAGCAGTTTAGCCGGGGGGGCTTACAATGAGCAGTTCTTC. Protein sequence: CASSLAGGAYNEQFF.

V gene TRBV10-2 combines with J gene TRBJ2-7; D may be TRBD1 (6 bases). The CDR3 is 15 residues long. CDR1 and CDR2 (germline): WSHSY, SAAADI. Trimming removed 2 bases from V and 4 bases from J, with 15 bases in between. CDR3 residues: CASSETPGHSYEQYF. CDR3 nucleotides: TGCGCCAGCAGTGAGACGCCGGGACACTCATACGAGCAGTACTTC.

The V gene is TRBV12-5, the J gene TRBJ1-1; a weak D match, TRBD1 (6 bases). Looked up from germline, CDR1 is LGHNT and CDR2 is FRNRAP. This CDR3 has 12 amino acids. V was shortened by 6 bases and J by 10 bases, with 15 bases between the two germline ends. This chain's CDR3 is CASGLTGLRAFF. CDR3 nucleotide sequence: TGTGCTAGTGGCCTTACAGGGTTACGAGCTTTCTTT.

This clonotype was seen many times. The V gene is TRBV20-1, the J gene TRBJ1-5; D not certain. The CDR3 length is 15 residues. CDR1 is DFQATT and CDR2 is SNEGSKA in the germline V gene (reference sequence). V lost 0 bases to trimming and J lost 3 bases, with 12 bases between them. The CDR3 sequence is CSARDAGNHNQPQHF. As DNA, the CDR3 is TGCAGTGCTAGAGATGCCGGGAACCACAATCAGCCCCAGCATTTT.

This clonotype was found many times. The gene calls are TRBV9 and TRBJ2-7, with TRBD1 identical over 7 bases. Germline V gives CDR1 SGDLS, CDR2 YYNGEE. CDR3 length: 15 amino acids. V shed 4 bases, J shed 3 bases, and the junction held 10 bases outside the gene matches. As DNA, the CDR3 is TGTGCCAGCAGCAAGGGGACAGCAGATATCTACGAGCAGTACTTC. Translated: CASSKGTADIYEQYF. The full variable domain, with the rest looked up from reference TRBV9 and TRBJ2-7, is DSGVTQTPKHLITATGQRVTLRCSPRSGDLSVYWYQQSLDQGLQFLIQYYNGEERAKGNILERFSAQQFPDLHSELNLSSLELGDSALYFCASSKGTADIYEQYFGPGTRLTVT.

This clonotype was recorded many times. This chain joins TRBV5-1 and TRBJ1-2, with TRBD1 matching 8 bases. Germline V gene lookup returns CDR1 SGHRS and CDR2 YFSETQ. With V trimmed by 0 bases and J by 4 bases, 5 bases remained unmatched. The CDR3 runs 15 residues. Here the CDR3 DNA reads TGCGCCAGCAGCTTGGGGACAGGGAAGTCCTATGGCTACACCTTC. Translation: CASSLGTGKSYGYTF.